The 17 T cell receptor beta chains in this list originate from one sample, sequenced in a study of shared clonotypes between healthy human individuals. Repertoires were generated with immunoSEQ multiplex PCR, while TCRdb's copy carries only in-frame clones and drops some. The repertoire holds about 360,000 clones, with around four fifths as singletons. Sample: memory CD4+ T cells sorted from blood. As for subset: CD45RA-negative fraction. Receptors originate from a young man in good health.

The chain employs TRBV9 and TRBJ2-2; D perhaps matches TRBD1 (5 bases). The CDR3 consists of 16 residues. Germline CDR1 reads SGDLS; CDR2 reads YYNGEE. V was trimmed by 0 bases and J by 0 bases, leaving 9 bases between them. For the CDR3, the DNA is TGTGCCAGCAGCGTAGGACAGCTTGCGAACACCGGGGAGCTGTTTTTT. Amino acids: CASSVGQLANTGELFF.

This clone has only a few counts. The CDR3 nucleotides read TGCAGCGTTGAGGCTAGCGGGGTCCTCAATGAGCAGTTCTTC. Its translation: CSVEASGVLNEQFF. The chain is built from TRBV29-1 and TRBJ2-1; 9 nucleotides agree with TRBD2. The CDR3 covers 14 residues. Per germline, CDR1 SQVTM and CDR2 ANQGSEA. V lost 3 bases, J lost 6 bases, and 6 bases stayed unmatched.

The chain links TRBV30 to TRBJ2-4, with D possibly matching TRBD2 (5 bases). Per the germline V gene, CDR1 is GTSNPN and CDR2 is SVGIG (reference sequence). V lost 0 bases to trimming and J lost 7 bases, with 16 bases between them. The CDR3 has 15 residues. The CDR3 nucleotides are TGTGCCTGGAGTGTAAAGGCTAGTCGGGGTAACATTCAGTACTTC. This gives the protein CAWSVKASRGNIQYF.

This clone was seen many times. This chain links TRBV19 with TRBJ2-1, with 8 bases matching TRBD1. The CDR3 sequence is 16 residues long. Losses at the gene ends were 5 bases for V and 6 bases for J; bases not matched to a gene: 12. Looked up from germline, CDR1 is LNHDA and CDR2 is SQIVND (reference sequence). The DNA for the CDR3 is TGTGCCAGTAGTGACTCCGGGACAGGTGCTTTCAATGAGCAGTTCTTC. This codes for CASSDSGTGAFNEQFF.

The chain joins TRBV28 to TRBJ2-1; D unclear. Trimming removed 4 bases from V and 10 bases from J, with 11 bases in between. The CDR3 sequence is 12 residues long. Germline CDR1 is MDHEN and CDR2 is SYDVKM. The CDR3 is CASSSPAREQFF. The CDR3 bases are TGTGCCAGCAGTTCCCCGGCTAGGGAGCAGTTCTTC.

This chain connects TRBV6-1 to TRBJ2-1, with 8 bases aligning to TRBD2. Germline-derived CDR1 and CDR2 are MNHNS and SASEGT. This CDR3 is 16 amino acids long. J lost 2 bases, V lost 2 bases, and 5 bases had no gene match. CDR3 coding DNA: TGTGCCAGCAGTGAAATAAAGGGACTAGCCTACAATGAGCAGTTCTTC. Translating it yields CASSEIKGLAYNEQFF.

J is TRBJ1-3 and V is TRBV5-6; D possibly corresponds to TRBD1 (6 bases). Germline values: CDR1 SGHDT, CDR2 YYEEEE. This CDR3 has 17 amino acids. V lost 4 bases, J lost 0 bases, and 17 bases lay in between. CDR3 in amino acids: CASSTYREKGSGNTIYF. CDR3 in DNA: TGTGCCAGCAGCACTTACAGGGAAAAAGGCTCTGGAAACACCATATATTTT.

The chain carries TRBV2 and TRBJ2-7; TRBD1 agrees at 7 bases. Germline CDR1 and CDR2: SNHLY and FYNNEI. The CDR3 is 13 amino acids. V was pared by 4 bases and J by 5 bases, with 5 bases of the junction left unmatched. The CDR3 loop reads CASSGQGPNEQYF. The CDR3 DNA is TGTGCCAGCAGTGGACAGGGACCCAACGAGCAGTACTTC.

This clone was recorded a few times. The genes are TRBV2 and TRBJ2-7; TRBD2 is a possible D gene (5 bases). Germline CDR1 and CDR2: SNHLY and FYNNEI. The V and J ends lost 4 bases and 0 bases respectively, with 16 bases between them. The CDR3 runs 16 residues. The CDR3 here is CASSGPPGGPSYEQYF. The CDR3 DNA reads TGTGCCAGCAGTGGCCCACCCGGAGGTCCCTCCTACGAGCAGTACTTC.

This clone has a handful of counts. CDR3 sequence reads: CASSLEGGDTIYF. In DNA, the CDR3 is TGTGCCAGCAGCTTAGAGGGCGGGGACACCATATATTTT. The chain combines TRBV7-9 with TRBJ1-3; D ambiguous. This CDR3 has 13 residues. V lost 1 base to trimming and J lost 8 bases, with 9 bases between them. Germline CDR1 is SEHNR and CDR2 is FQNEAQ (reference sequence).

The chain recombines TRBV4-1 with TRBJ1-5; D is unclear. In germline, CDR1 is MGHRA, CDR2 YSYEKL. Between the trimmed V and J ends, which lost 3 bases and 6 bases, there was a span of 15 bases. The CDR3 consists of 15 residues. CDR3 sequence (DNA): TGCGCCAGCAGCCACACAGTGGTTAGGATTCAGCCCCAGCATTTT. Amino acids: CASSHTVVRIQPQHF.

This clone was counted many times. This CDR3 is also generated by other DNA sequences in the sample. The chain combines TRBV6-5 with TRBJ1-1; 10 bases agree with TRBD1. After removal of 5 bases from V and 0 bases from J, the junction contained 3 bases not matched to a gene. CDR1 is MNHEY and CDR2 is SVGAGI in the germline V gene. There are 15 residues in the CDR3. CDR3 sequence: CASSRQGALNTEAFF. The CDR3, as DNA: TGTGCCAGCAGTAGACAGGGGGCCTTGAACACTGAAGCTTTCTTT.

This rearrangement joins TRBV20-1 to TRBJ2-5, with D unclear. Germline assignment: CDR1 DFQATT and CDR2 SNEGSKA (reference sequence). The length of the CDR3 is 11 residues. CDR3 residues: CSQTQEETQYF. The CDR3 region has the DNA TGCAGCCAGACCCAGGAGGAGACCCAGTACTTC.

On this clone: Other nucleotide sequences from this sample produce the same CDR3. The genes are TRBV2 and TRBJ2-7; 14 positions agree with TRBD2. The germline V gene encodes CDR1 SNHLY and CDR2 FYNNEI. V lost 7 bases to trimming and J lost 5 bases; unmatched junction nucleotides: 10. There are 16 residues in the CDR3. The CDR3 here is CASKTGLAGGVHEQYF. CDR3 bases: TGTGCCAGCAAGACTGGACTAGCGGGAGGTGTCCACGAGCAGTACTTC. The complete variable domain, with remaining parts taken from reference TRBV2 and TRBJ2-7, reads EPEVTQTPSHQVTQMGQEVILRCVPISNHLYFYWYRQILGQKVEFLVSFYNNEISEKSEIFDDQFSVERPDGSNFTLKIRSTKLEDSAMYFCASKTGLAGGVHEQYFGPGTRLTVT.

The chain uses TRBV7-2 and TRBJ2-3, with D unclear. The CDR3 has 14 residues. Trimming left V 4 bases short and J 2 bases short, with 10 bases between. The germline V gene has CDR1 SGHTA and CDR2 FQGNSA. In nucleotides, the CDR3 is TGTGCCAGCAGCTACCTCGGGTACACAGATACGCAGTATTTT. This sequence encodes CASSYLGYTDTQYF.

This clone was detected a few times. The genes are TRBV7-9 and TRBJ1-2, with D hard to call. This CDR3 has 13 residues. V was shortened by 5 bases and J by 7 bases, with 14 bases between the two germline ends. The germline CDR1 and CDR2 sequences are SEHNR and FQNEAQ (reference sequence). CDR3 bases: TGTGCCAGCAGCCCCGAAGAGCTTCCTGGCTACACCTTC. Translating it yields CASSPEELPGYTF.

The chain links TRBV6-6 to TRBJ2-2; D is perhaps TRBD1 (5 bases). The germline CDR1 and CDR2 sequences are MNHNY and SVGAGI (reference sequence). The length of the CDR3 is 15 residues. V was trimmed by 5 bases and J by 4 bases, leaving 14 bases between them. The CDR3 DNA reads TGTGCCAGCAGTGCGTCGGGCGACAGCACCGGGGAGCTGTTTTTT. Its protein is CASSASGDSTGELFF.